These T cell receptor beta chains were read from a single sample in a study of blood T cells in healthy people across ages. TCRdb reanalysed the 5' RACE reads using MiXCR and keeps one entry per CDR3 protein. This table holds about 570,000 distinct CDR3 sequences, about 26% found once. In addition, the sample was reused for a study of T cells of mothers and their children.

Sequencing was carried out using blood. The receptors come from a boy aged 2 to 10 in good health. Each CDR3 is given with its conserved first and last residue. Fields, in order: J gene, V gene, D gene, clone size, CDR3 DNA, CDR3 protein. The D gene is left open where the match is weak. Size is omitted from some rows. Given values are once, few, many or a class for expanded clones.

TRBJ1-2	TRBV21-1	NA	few	TGTGCCAGCAGCAAACAGGGGCATGGCTACACCTTC	CASSKQGHGYTF
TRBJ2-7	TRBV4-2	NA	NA	TGTGCCAGCAGCCAAGATCCCCCCCACAGGGTGCGGGACTACGAGCAGTACTTC	CASSQDPPHRVRDYEQYF
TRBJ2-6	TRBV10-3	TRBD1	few	TGTGCCACCTCCGACAGGGTATATTATTCCCGGATCTCTGGGGCCAACGTCCTGACTTTC	CATSDRVYYSRISGANVLTF
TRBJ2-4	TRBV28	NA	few	TGTGCCAGCAGTTTGGGAGACATTCAGTACTTC	CASSLGDIQYF
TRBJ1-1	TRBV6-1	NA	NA	TGTGCCAGCAGTGACAGAGGAAGGGGGGGCACTGAAGCTTTCTTT	CASSDRGRGGTEAFF
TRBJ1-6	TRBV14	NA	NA	TGTGCCAGCAGCCAACACACAGGGAACTCACCCCTCCACTTT	CASSQHTGNSPLHF
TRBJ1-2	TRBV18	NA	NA	TGTGCCAGCTCACCCTCACCTTTCCGGCGCTATGGCTACACCTTC	CASSPSPFRRYGYTF
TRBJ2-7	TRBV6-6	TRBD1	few	TGTGCCAGCAGTGCCCCGGGACAGGGAGAATACGAGCAGTACTTC	CASSAPGQGEYEQYF
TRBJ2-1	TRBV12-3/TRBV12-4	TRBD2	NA	TGTGCCAGCAGTGACCCTAGCGGGGGGATCGATGAGCAGTTCTTC	CASSDPSGGIDEQFF
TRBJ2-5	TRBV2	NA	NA	TGTGCCAGCAGTGCAGGGTCCCAGTACTTC	CASSAGSQYF
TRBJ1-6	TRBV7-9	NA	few	TGTGCCAGCAGCTACACAGCCCTCCAGCCCCTCCACTTT	CASSYTALQPLHF
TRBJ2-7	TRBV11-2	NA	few	TGTGCCAGCAGCTCCTTAAATGTCGAGCAGTACTTC	CASSSLNVEQYF
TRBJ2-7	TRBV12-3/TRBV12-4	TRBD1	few	TGTGCCAGCCAATTACAGGGGGCCTACGAGCAGTACTTC	CASQLQGAYEQYF
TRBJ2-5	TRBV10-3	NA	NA	TGTGCCATCAGTGAGCTGACAGAAGGAGCCCAGTACTTC	CAISELTEGAQYF
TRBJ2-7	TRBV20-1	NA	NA	TGCAGTGCTCCGGCCCCCGCCTCGGACGAGCAGTACTTC	CSAPAPASDEQYF
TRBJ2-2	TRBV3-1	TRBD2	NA	TGTGCCAGCAGCCAACTGGCCAGCGGGACGAACACCGGGGAGCTGTTTTTT	CASSQLASGTNTGELFF
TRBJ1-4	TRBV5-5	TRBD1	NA	TGTGCCAGCAGCTCCCCTCTGGGACAGGGGGCAAAACTGTTTTTT	CASSSPLGQGAKLFF
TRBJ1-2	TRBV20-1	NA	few	TGCAGTGCTAGAGATCTTAATTATGGCTACACCTTC	CSARDLNYGYTF
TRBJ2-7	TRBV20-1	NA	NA	TGCAGTGCCCTCCCTACAGGGTCCCACGAGCAGTACTTC	CSALPTGSHEQYF
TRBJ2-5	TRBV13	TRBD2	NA	TGTGCCAGCAGCTTACGGGGGGGCAAGAAGACCCAGTACTTC	CASSLRGGKKTQYF
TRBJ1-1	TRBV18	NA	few	TGTGCCAGCTCACCTCAGGCTGGGGGGACTGAAGCTTTCTTT	CASSPQAGGTEAFF
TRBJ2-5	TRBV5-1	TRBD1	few	TGCGCCAGCAGCAGGGGGCAGGGGTTCCTTTACTTC	CASSRGQGFLYF
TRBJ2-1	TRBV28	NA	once	TGTGCCAGCGGACGTGTATGGGAGCAGTTCTTC	CASGRVWEQFF
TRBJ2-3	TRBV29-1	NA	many	TGCAGCCCCGTTCGGGCAGATACGCAGTATTTT	CSPVRADTQYF
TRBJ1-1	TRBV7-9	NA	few	TGTGCCAGCAGCTCTGACCGGGGGGAAGCTTTCTTT	CASSSDRGEAFF
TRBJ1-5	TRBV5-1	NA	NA	TGCGCCAGCAGCCTTATCGGGGAAAGCAATCAGCCCCAGCATTTT	CASSLIGESNQPQHF
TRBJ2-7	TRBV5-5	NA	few	TGTGCCAGCAGCCCGGGGCCCATGACCTACGAGCAGTACTTC	CASSPGPMTYEQYF
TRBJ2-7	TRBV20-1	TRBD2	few	TGCAGTGCTAGCGGTCTAGCGGGTACCTCTGGAGAGCAGTACTTC	CSASGLAGTSGEQYF
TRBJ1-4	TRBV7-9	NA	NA	TGTGCCAGCAGCGCAGAACAGGGAGCGGTTGAAAAACTGTTTTTT	CASSAEQGAVEKLFF
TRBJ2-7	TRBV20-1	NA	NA	TGCAGTGCCCCAGATAAGGGGTCCTACGAGCAGTACTTC	CSAPDKGSYEQYF
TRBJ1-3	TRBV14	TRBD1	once	TGTGCCAGCAGCCTCTTTGAGGGACAGGGGGAACGCTCTGGAAACACCATATATTTT	CASSLFEGQGERSGNTIYF
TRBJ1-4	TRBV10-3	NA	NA	TGTGCCACTAGTCGGGCCGATGAAAAACTGTCTTTT	CATSRADEKLSF
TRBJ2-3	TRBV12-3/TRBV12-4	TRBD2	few	TGTGCCATAGCGGGAGGGGGGGGCACAGATACGCAGTATTTT	CAIAGGGGTDTQYF
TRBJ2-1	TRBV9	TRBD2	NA	TGTGCCAGCAGCGCCGAGCGGGGGGGCTACAATGAGCAGTTCTTC	CASSAERGGYNEQFF
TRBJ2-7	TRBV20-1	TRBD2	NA	TGCAGTGCTAGAGATAGCGGGGGTTCGTACGAGCAGTACTTC	CSARDSGGSYEQYF
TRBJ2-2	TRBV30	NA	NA	TGTGCCTGGGTCAGGGGGGGGAACACCGGGGAGCTGTTTTTT	CAWVRGGNTGELFF